This T cell receptor beta chain appears in the sequencing data of a study of CXCR3-negative and CXCR3-positive naive CD8 T cells. Study-wide results and caveats: Similarly elevated diversity marked both naive subsets, with memory CD8+ cells showing far lower diversity. Naive CXCR3-negative and CXCR3-positive cells had similar TRBV-TRBJ usage; memory differed. Fresh PBMCs went into most assays, and CXCR3 expression partly declined after cryopreservation.

With UMI labels, 5' RACE was used to prepare the TRB cDNA libraries. TCRdb reprocessed the 5' RACE reads and keeps a single row for each CDR3 protein, giving no DNA. This table holds 69,000 or so distinct CDR3 sequences. The CDR3 sequence is 19 residues long. Germline CDR1 reads DFQATT; CDR2 reads SNEGSKA (reference sequence). As for this clonotype: Its antigen remains unknown.

The sorter processed each CD8+ T cell subset in triplicate at hundreds of thousands of cells apiece. The material sequenced was naive CXCR3- CD8+ T cells from blood. Subset described: CD45RO-CCR7+CD27+CD95- naive CD8+ T cells lacking CXCR3 (TNR3-). The J gene is TRBJ1-1, the V gene TRBV20-1; the TRBD1 assignment by TCRdb is unverifiable without DNA. This clonotype was sampled from a human donor in good health. Some clones in this sample may be carry-over from other donors' samples. CDR3 region: CSARRPLKYDRGWHTEAFF.